This T cell receptor (beta chain) was obtained from a study of blood T cell repertoires in COVID-19. Study background: The United States, Italy and Spain were the sources of the acute and convalescent COVID-19 samples. Nucleic acid was either cDNA or gDNA, and it came from T cells, B-cell-depleted T cells, or PBMCs.

V shed 1 base and J 10 bases; nucleotides not matched to a gene: 9. CDR1 and CDR2 from the germline V gene are MNHNS and SASEGT. This CDR3 spans 16 amino acids. In Seattle, patients joined the study during active infection and were tracked longitudinally. Methods used by the authors: Amplification with reference gene primers provided the estimates of nucleated cell counts. Here immunoSEQ multiplex PCR was the method, and the copy in TCRdb shows in-frame clones only, minus some. V, J and clone size derive from that table, while D and trimming were established from the DNA sequence. Among around 300,000 clones listed, roughly nine tenths were seen once.

This rearrangement joins TRBV6-1 to TRBJ2-1; 11 nucleotides line up with TRBD2. This receptor was taken from a woman under 40 with COVID-19, enrolled during active disease. Input material: peripheral blood. The CDR3 here is CASSEGGVAGGEEQFF. CDR3 in DNA: TGTGCCAGCAGTGAAGGGGGCGTAGCGGGAGGGGAAGAGCAGTTCTTC.